This is a list of T cell receptor beta chains from one sample in a study of Ad26.COV2.S vaccination and SARS-CoV-2 variants. Repertoires were generated with immunoSEQ multiplex PCR, while TCRdb's copy carries only in-frame clones and drops some. The sample records around 400,000 clones, 80% to 90% being singletons. Sample: peripheral blood, taken in a trial of Ad26.COV2.S vaccine versus placebo. The receptors here all came from a person aged 18-65 years who received the Ad26.COV2.S COVID-19 vaccine or a placebo. CDR3s include the opening cysteine and the closing phenylalanine or tryptophan. The order of the fields is D gene, J gene, clone size, V gene, CDR3 DNA, CDR3 protein. The D gene is left open where the match is weak. For some rows the clone size is stated as once, few or many, or as a class when expanded; others skip it.

d_call: TRBD2; j_call: TRBJ2-7; clone_size: .; v_call: TRBV7-8; cdr3_nt: TGTGCCAGCAGCCCCCGACTAGCGGGGGCCCCGGTCGACGAGCAGTACTTC; cdr3_aa: CASSPRLAGAPVDEQYF
d_call: .; j_call: TRBJ1-5; clone_size: .; v_call: TRBV12-1; cdr3_nt: TGTGCCAGCAGCTTTGGTCCCCATGGCCGCGGCAATCAGCCCCAGCATTTT; cdr3_aa: CASSFGPHGRGNQPQHF
d_call: .; j_call: TRBJ2-1; clone_size: .; v_call: TRBV18; cdr3_nt: TGTGCCAGCTCACCGGGCTTAGCGGATACCTACAATGAGCAGTTCTTC; cdr3_aa: CASSPGLADTYNEQFF
d_call: .; j_call: TRBJ1-1; clone_size: .; v_call: TRBV7-9; cdr3_nt: TGTGCCAGCATGATTGGGAACACTGAAGCTTTCTTT; cdr3_aa: CASMIGNTEAFF
d_call: .; j_call: TRBJ2-1; clone_size: .; v_call: TRBV5-8; cdr3_nt: TGTGCCAGCAGCTTGGGCCCGAGTATGAGGGGGGTTAGTCACAATGAGCAGTTCTTC; cdr3_aa: CASSLGPSMRGVSHNEQFF
d_call: TRBD1; j_call: TRBJ1-6; clone_size: .; v_call: TRBV13; cdr3_nt: TGTGCCAGCAGCCACGCACGGGGACAGGGTGATAATTCACCCCTCCACTTT; cdr3_aa: CASSHARGQGDNSPLHF
d_call: .; j_call: TRBJ2-1; clone_size: .; v_call: TRBV5-1; cdr3_nt: TGCGCCAGCAGCTTGGAGTTAGTTTGGGGAAATGAGCAGTTCTTC; cdr3_aa: CASSLELVWGNEQFF
d_call: .; j_call: TRBJ1-1; clone_size: few; v_call: TRBV7-9; cdr3_nt: TGTGCCAGCAGTTTCTCGGGGGCGAGCACTGAAGCTTTCTTT; cdr3_aa: CASSFSGASTEAFF
d_call: .; j_call: TRBJ1-5; clone_size: few; v_call: TRBV15; cdr3_nt: TGTGCCACCAGCAGTATACGTCAGCCCCAGCATTTT; cdr3_aa: CATSSIRQPQHF
d_call: TRBD2; j_call: TRBJ2-3; clone_size: .; v_call: TRBV7-2; cdr3_nt: TGTGCCAGCAGCTTGACGGCAGGGGCGGGGGGGCTGACAGATACGCAGTATTTT; cdr3_aa: CASSLTAGAGGLTDTQYF
d_call: TRBD1; j_call: TRBJ1-2; clone_size: .; v_call: TRBV29-1; cdr3_nt: TGCAGCGTGGAAGACAGGGGTCGGTCTGGAGGCTACACCTTC; cdr3_aa: CSVEDRGRSGGYTF
d_call: .; j_call: TRBJ1-2; clone_size: few; v_call: TRBV5-6; cdr3_nt: TGTGCCAGCAGCTCCCGAGGTTATGGCTACACCTTC; cdr3_aa: CASSSRGYGYTF
d_call: .; j_call: TRBJ1-1; clone_size: .; v_call: TRBV27; cdr3_nt: TGTGCCAGCAGTTCACTTACCTCGGGGGATGAAGCTTTCTTT; cdr3_aa: CASSSLTSGDEAFF
d_call: .; j_call: TRBJ2-7; clone_size: .; v_call: TRBV4-1; cdr3_nt: TGCGCCAGCAGCCACCTGGACAGTCCTCCCTACGAGCAGTACTTC; cdr3_aa: CASSHLDSPPYEQYF
d_call: .; j_call: TRBJ1-1; clone_size: .; v_call: TRBV4-1; cdr3_nt: TGCGCCAGCAGCCAACCAGGTAAAATCACTGAAGCTTTCTTT; cdr3_aa: CASSQPGKITEAFF
d_call: .; j_call: TRBJ2-7; clone_size: .; v_call: TRBV7-7; cdr3_nt: TGTGCCAGCAGCTTAACCCAGACGGACGAGCAGTACTTC; cdr3_aa: CASSLTQTDEQYF
d_call: .; j_call: TRBJ1-1; clone_size: .; v_call: TRBV12-5; cdr3_nt: TGTGCTAGTGGTTTGGGGACAGCGAACACTGAAGCTTTCTTT; cdr3_aa: CASGLGTANTEAFF
d_call: .; j_call: TRBJ1-1; clone_size: few; v_call: TRBV3-1/TRBV3-2; cdr3_nt: TGTGCCAGCAGGCGGGGTGGGGTGAACACTGAAGCTTTCTTT; cdr3_aa: CASRRGGVNTEAFF
d_call: .; j_call: TRBJ2-7; clone_size: .; v_call: TRBV6-6; cdr3_nt: TGTGCCAGCAGTTACCCGGCGGGACCGCACTCCTACGAGCAGTACTTC; cdr3_aa: CASSYPAGPHSYEQYF
d_call: .; j_call: TRBJ2-1; clone_size: .; v_call: TRBV5-1; cdr3_nt: TGCGCCAGTACCGGGGAAACTTCTAATGAGCAGTTCTTC; cdr3_aa: CASTGETSNEQFF
d_call: TRBD1; j_call: TRBJ1-1; clone_size: .; v_call: TRBV18; cdr3_nt: TGTGCCAGCTCAAACGACAGGGTGAACACTGAAGCTTTCTTT; cdr3_aa: CASSNDRVNTEAFF
d_call: .; j_call: TRBJ2-5; clone_size: .; v_call: TRBV10-3; cdr3_nt: TGTGCCATCAGTGAGTCGACTCGAGAGACCCAGTACTTC; cdr3_aa: CAISESTRETQYF
d_call: .; j_call: TRBJ1-1; clone_size: .; v_call: TRBV18; cdr3_nt: TGTGCCAGCTCACCTTTGGGGTGGGGGAACACTGAAGCTTTCTTT; cdr3_aa: CASSPLGWGNTEAFF
d_call: .; j_call: TRBJ1-2; clone_size: .; v_call: TRBV14; cdr3_nt: TGTGCCAGCAGCCACAGGGTTAGTGCACATGGCTACACCTTC; cdr3_aa: CASSHRVSAHGYTF
d_call: TRBD1; j_call: TRBJ1-4; clone_size: few; v_call: TRBV27; cdr3_nt: TGTGCCAGCAGTCTCCGCCCCGGACAGGGGGAGGAAAAACTGTTTTTT; cdr3_aa: CASSLRPGQGEEKLFF
d_call: .; j_call: TRBJ2-7; clone_size: .; v_call: TRBV30; cdr3_nt: TGTGCCCGGGGGAGCGTGGGTGGCGAGCAGTACTTC; cdr3_aa: CARGSVGGEQYF